This T cell receptor (beta chain) appears in the sequencing data of a study of T cells in Graves' hyperthyroidism and ophthalmopathy. From RNA transcripts, TCR beta CDR3 regions were amplified. The HTBI set primed first-round TCR CDR3 RT-PCR. In TCRdb, the multiplex PCR reads were re-called with MiXCR into one record per CDR3 protein. The repertoire has more than 550,000 distinct CDR3 sequences, over 15% of them found once; the top ten carry approximately 15%. This clonotype has more than one count but fewer than ten. The germline V and J ends were trimmed by 1 base and 4 bases, with 10 bases remaining between them. The germline V gene encodes CDR1 SEHNR and CDR2 FQNEAQ (reference sequence). The CDR3 runs to 14 residues.

The chain employs TRBV7-9 and TRBJ2-5; possibly TRBD2 for D (5 bases). The receptor comes from a woman between 45 and 60 years old with Graves' hyperthyroidism that later progressed to Graves' ophthalmopathy. Sequenced input: blood. The CDR3 nucleotides are TGTGCCAGCAGCTTAGTCGGGGTAGGAGAGACCCAGTACTTC. Its protein product is CASSLVGVGETQYF.